What follows are 16 T cell receptor beta chains derived from one specimen sequenced in a study of control samples from healthy donors and cancer patients. TCRdb's table, derived via immunoSEQ multiplex PCR, lists solely in-frame clones and lacks some. The sample lists approximately 100,000 clones, around 89% seen once, with approximately 8.3% in the top ten. Sample: blood. The receptors were sampled from a man between 25 and 39 years old in good health.

This clone came up once. The chain carries TRBV19 and TRBJ1-5, with 9 nucleotides matching TRBD1. The CDR3 has 17 amino acids. The V and J ends lost 5 bases and 0 bases, in that order; junction bases with no gene match: 8. Germline-derived CDR1 and CDR2 are LNHDA and SQIVND (reference sequence). The DNA for the CDR3 is TGTGCCAGTAGTCCGGGGACAGGGATTAATAGCAATCAGCCCCAGCATTTT. It specifies CASSPGTGINSNQPQHF.

The V call is TRBV11-2, the J call TRBJ2-5; D not resolved. The CDR3 runs 12 residues. Germline lookup yields CDR1 SGHAT and CDR2 FQNNGV. Trimming left V 1 base short and J 4 bases short, with 4 bases between. The CDR3 here is CASSLVRETQYF. CDR3 nucleotide sequence: TGTGCCAGCAGCTTAGTTCGAGAGACCCAGTACTTC.

The chain employs TRBV7-2 and TRBJ2-3; TRBD1 might be the D (5 bases). CDR3 size: 14 residues. V gave up 5 bases and J gave up 0 bases, with 9 bases separating them. Per germline, CDR1 SGHTA and CDR2 FQGNSA. The CDR3 region is CASSRRQSTDTQYF. The CDR3 nucleotides are TGTGCCAGCAGCAGAAGACAGAGCACAGATACGCAGTATTTT.

The rearrangement uses TRBV6-5 and TRBJ2-7, with 10 bases identical to TRBD1. Germline V lookup: CDR1 MNHEY, CDR2 SVGAGI. The CDR3 sequence is 14 residues long. With V trimmed by 6 bases and J by 2 bases, 4 bases remained unmatched. CDR3 nucleotides: TGTGCCAGCAGGTGGACAGGGGGTCCCTACGAGCAGTACTTC. Protein product: CASRWTGGPYEQYF.

The J gene is TRBJ2-1, the V gene TRBV4-1, with 8 bases matching TRBD2. CDR1 is MGHRA, CDR2 YSYEKL, per germline. V was pared by 1 base and J by 9 bases, with 5 bases of the junction left unmatched. There are 14 residues in the CDR3. The CDR3 spells CASSQVAGQGEQFF. DNA of the CDR3: TGCGCCAGCAGCCAAGTAGCGGGGCAGGGTGAGCAGTTCTTC.

This chain uses TRBV19 with TRBJ1-1; D is perhaps TRBD1 (6 bases). V dropped 1 base and J dropped 2 bases, with 11 bases sitting between them. This CDR3 comprises 15 residues. Germline-derived CDR1 and CDR2 are LNHDA and SQIVND (reference sequence). Here the CDR3 reads CASSIADRLNTEAFF. As DNA, the CDR3 is TGTGCCAGTAGTATAGCGGACAGATTAAACACTGAAGCTTTCTTT. The full variable domain, in which reference TRBV19 and TRBJ1-1 provide the parts outside the CDR3, is DGGITQSPKYLFRKEGQNVTLSCEQNLNHDAMYWYRQDPGQGLRLIYYSQIVNDFQKGDIAEGYSVSREKKESFPLTVTSAQKNPTAFYLCASSIADRLNTEAFFGQGTRLTVV.

This rearrangement joins TRBV10-2 to TRBJ2-5; no clear D gene. V was pared by 3 bases and J by 0 bases, with 5 bases between. Germline CDR1 reads WSHSY; CDR2 reads SAAADI. The CDR3 is made up of 13 amino acids. CDR3 nucleotide sequence: TGCGCCAGCAGTGACTCGTACCAAGAGACCCAGTACTTC. Its translation is CASSDSYQETQYF.

The chain recombines TRBV9 with TRBJ1-6; 8 bases fit TRBD1. V was pared by 4 bases and J by 10 bases, with 7 bases of the junction left unmatched. CDR1 SGDLS and CDR2 YYNGEE come from the germline V gene. The CDR3 covers 14 residues. The CDR3: CASSPGQGRSPLHF. The CDR3 bases are TGTGCCAGCAGCCCAGGACAGGGCAGATCACCCCTCCACTTT. The full variable domain, with the rest looked up from reference TRBV9 and TRBJ1-6, is DSGVTQTPKHLITATGQRVTLRCSPRSGDLSVYWYQQSLDQGLQFLIQYYNGEERAKGNILERFSAQQFPDLHSELNLSSLELGDSALYFCASSPGQGRSPLHFGNGTRLTVT.

V and J are TRBV2 and TRBJ1-1; D is ambiguous. The CDR3 consists of 13 residues. The V end was cut by 8 bases, the J end by 5 bases, with 15 bases between. Germline V lookup: CDR1 SNHLY, CDR2 FYNNEI. The CDR3 sequence: CASDIAVMTEAFF. CDR3 in DNA: TGTGCCAGCGATATAGCTGTGATGACTGAAGCTTTCTTT. The full variable domain, rest sourced from reference TRBV2 and TRBJ1-1, is EPEVTQTPSHQVTQMGQEVILRCVPISNHLYFYWYRQILGQKVEFLVSFYNNEISEKSEIFDDQFSVERPDGSNFTLKIRSTKLEDSAMYFCASDIAVMTEAFFGQGTRLTVV.

Comment on this clone: The same CDR3 arises from other DNA sequences in this sample as well. This chain links TRBV18 with TRBJ2-2; TRBD2 aligns across 11 bases. The CDR3 is 18 amino acids. V shed 3 bases, J shed 1 base, and the junction held 7 bases outside the gene matches. The germline gives CDR1 KGHSH, CDR2 LQKENI. The CDR3 spells CASSPLAGGPLNTGELFF. The CDR3 DNA is TGTGCCAGCTCACCCTTAGCGGGAGGGCCCCTGAACACCGGGGAGCTGTTTTTT.

This clone was seen more than once but under ten times. This likely comes from a read error, as the CDR3 has no conserved phenylalanine or tryptophan at its end. The DNA is omitted, as the CDR3 cannot be located on it reliably, and the CDR3 follows TCRdb's listing. The genes are TRBV28 and TRBJ1-6. The CDR3 contains 11 residues when both ends are counted. Germline assignment: CDR1 MDHEN and CDR2 SYDVKM. The CDR3 spells CASSSYSAPEL.

The chain combines TRBV9 with TRBJ1-2, with 12 bases matching TRBD1. CDR3 length: 14 amino acids. After removal of 6 bases from V and 8 bases from J, the junction contained 8 bases not matched to a gene. The germline gives CDR1 SGDLS, CDR2 YYNGEE. The CDR3: CASTGTGGLLGYTF. Here the CDR3 DNA reads TGTGCCAGCACAGGGACAGGGGGCCTGTTGGGCTACACCTTC.

Comments on this clone: The junction and the germline gene differ at one end; a read error may be behind it. This chain joins TRBV30 and TRBJ2-3, with D perhaps TRBD1 (6 bases). There are 15 residues in the CDR3. Looked up from germline, CDR1 is GTSNPN and CDR2 is SVGIG (reference sequence). The CDR3 region has the DNA TGTGCCTGGAGTGTCAAGGGGGACCTCACAGATGCGCAGTATTTT. It yields the protein CAWSVKGDLTDAQYF.

The chain is built from TRBV5-1 and TRBJ2-1, with 8 bases matching TRBD1. J gave up 10 bases and V 0 bases, and 15 bases lay outside the gene matches. Germline V lookup: CDR1 SGHRS, CDR2 YFSETQ. The CDR3 spans 17 residues. The CDR3 loop is CASSLDHVPGQASEQFF. The CDR3 region has the DNA TGCGCCAGCAGCTTGGACCACGTCCCGGGACAGGCGTCCGAGCAGTTCTTC.

This rearrangement joins TRBV11-3 to TRBJ2-2; D is ambiguous. Trimming shortened V by 5 bases and J by 1 base, and 11 bases separated the two germline ends. Germline V CDR1 and CDR2: SGHNT, YENEEA. CDR3 length: 15 amino acids. The CDR3 protein is CASSDTRLNTGELFF. CDR3 bases: TGTGCCAGCAGCGATACCCGACTGAACACCGGGGAGCTGTTTTTT.

This clone was picked up a small number of times. The chain couples TRBV6-6 to TRBJ2-5, with 8 bases lining up with TRBD2. The CDR3 extends over 13 amino acids. V dropped 7 bases and J dropped 5; count of bases not matched to a gene: 6. The germline CDR1 and CDR2 sequences are MNHNY and SVGAGI (reference sequence). CDR3 DNA: TGTGCCAGCACCGACGGGGGGGTTGAGACCCAGTACTTC. Amino acid sequence: CASTDGGVETQYF.